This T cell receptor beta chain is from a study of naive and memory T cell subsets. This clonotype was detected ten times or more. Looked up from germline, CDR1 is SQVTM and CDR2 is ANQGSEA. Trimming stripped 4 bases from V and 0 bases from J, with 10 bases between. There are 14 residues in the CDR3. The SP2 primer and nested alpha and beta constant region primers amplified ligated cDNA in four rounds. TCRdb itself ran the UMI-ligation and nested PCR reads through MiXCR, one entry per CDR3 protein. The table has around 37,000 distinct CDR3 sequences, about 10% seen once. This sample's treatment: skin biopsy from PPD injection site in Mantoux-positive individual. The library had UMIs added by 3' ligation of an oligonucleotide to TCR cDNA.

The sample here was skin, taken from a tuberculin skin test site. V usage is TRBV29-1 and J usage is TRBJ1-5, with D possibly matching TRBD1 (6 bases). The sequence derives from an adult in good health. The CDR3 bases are TGCAGCGTTGTAAAGGGGGGTAGCAATCAGCCCCAGCATTTT. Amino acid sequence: CSVVKGGSNQPQHF.